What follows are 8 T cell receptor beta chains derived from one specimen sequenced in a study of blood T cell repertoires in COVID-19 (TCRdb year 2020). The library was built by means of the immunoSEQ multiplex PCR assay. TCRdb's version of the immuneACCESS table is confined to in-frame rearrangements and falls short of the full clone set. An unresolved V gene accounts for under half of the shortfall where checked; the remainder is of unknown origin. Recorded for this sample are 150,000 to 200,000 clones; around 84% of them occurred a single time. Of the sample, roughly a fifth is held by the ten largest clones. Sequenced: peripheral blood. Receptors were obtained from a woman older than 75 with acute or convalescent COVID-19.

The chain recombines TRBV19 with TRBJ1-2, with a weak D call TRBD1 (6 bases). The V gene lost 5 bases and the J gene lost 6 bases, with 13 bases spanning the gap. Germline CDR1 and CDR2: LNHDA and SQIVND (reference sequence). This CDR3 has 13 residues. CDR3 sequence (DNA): TGTGCCAGTAGTTATTACAGGGAAGATGGCTACACCTTC. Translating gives CASSYYREDGYTF.

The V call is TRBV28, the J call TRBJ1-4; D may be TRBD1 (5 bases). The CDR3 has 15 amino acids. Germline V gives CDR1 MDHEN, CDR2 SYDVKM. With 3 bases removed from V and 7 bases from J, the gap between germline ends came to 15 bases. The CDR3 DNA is TGTGCCAGCAGTTTCCTAATGGGGGGAAGTGAAAAACTGTTTTTT. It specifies CASSFLMGGSEKLFF.

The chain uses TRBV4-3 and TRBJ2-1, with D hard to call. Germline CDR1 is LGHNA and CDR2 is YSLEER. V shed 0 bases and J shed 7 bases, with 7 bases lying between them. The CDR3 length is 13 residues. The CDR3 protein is CASSQDLGNEQFF. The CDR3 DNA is TGCGCCAGCAGCCAAGATCTCGGTAATGAGCAGTTCTTC.

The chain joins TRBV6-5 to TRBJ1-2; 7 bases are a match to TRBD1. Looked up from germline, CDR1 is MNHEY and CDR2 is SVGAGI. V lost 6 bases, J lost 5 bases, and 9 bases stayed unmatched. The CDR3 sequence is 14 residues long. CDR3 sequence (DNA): TGTGCCAGCAGCCGACCGGGACAGCGGTATGGCTACACCTTC. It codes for CASSRPGQRYGYTF.

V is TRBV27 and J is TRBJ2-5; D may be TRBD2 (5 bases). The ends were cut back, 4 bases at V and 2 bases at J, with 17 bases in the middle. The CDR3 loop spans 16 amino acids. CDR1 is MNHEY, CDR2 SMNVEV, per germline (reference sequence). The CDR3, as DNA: TGTGCCAGCAGTTCACTAGTTCAGTTCGGACAAGAGACCCAGTACTTC. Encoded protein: CASSSLVQFGQETQYF.

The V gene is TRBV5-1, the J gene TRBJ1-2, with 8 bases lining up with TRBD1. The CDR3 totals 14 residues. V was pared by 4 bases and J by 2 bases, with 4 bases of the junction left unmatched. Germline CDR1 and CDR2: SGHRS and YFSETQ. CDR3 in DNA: TGCGCCAGCAGCGAGACAGGGGTCAACTATGGCTACACCTTC. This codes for CASSETGVNYGYTF.

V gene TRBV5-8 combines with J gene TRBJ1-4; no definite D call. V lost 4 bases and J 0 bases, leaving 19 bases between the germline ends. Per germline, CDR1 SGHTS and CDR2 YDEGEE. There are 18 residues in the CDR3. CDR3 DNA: TGTGCCAGCAGCCCGGAGACGACCTCAGACGCAACTAATGAAAAACTGTTTTTT. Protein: CASSPETTSDATNEKLFF.

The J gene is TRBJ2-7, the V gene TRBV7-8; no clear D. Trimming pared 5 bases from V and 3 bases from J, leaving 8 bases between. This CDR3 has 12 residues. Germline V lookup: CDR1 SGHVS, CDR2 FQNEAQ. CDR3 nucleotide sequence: TGTGCCAGCAGCCTAATCGTCTACGAGCAGTACTTC. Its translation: CASSLIVYEQYF.